The 4 T cell receptor beta chains reported below all come from one sample, sequenced in a study of blood T cell repertoires in COVID-19. Assay: immunoSEQ multiplex PCR; the TCRdb copy retains only in-frame clones and omits some. Of 200,000 to 250,000 clones detected, just under 90% appear once; the ten largest clones hold 2% to 3%. Sequenced input: peripheral blood. The source of these receptors is a man under 40 with COVID-19, enrolled during active disease.

This chain connects TRBV7-2 to TRBJ1-2; TRBD1 matches at 7 bases. The CDR3 loop spans 17 amino acids. Germline-derived CDR1 and CDR2 are SGHTA and FQGNSA. With V trimmed by 1 base and J by 2 bases, 10 bases remained unmatched. The DNA for the CDR3 is TGTGCCAGCAGCTTAGGGGGTGCCTTGACAGGGAACTATGGCTACACCTTC. This translates into CASSLGGALTGNYGYTF.

The chain couples TRBV4-1 to TRBJ1-5; no clear D gene. The V end was cut by 0 bases, the J end by 3 bases, with 15 bases between. CDR1 and CDR2 (germline): MGHRA, YSYEKL. The CDR3 sequence is 17 residues long. The CDR3 nucleotides read TGCGCCAGCAGCCAAGAAGAGCTAGGCAGCTACAATCAGCCCCAGCATTTT. Encoded protein: CASSQEELGSYNQPQHF.

The chain links TRBV11-2 to TRBJ1-1, with TRBD1 as a possible D gene (6 bases). The germline CDR1 and CDR2 sequences are SGHAT and FQNNGV. The CDR3 runs to 14 residues. Trimming took 1 base from V and 5 from J, leaving 11 bases between them. The CDR3 reads CASSLGYTGTEAFF. The CDR3, as DNA: TGTGCCAGCAGCTTAGGGTATACAGGGACTGAAGCTTTCTTT.

This clone has only a few counts. This chain links TRBV29-1 with TRBJ2-3; 10 bases fit TRBD2. The trim removed 6 bases at V and 0 bases at J, leaving 12 bases unmatched. Germline V gene sequence: CDR1 SQVTM, CDR2 ANQGSEA. CDR3 length: 17 amino acids. The CDR3 sequence is CSVAGVSLAGSTDTQYF. For the CDR3, the DNA is TGCAGCGTCGCCGGCGTTTCACTAGCGGGGAGCACAGATACGCAGTATTTT.